Given below is one T cell receptor (beta chain) in context. Its specificity is not known. Germline loops: CDR1 KGHDR, CDR2 SFDVKD. J lost 7 bases, V lost 3 bases, and 16 bases had no gene match. The CDR3 runs 18 residues. This sample stems from a study of CD8 T cells in ankylosing spondylitis. Regarding the study as a whole: There was a TCR beta motif, made of several highly homologous variants, that appeared characteristic of ankylosing spondylitis blood.

Quantitative molecular-barcoded 5'-RACE generated the TCR beta libraries. TCRdb fed the 5' RACE reads into MiXCR, producing one record per CDR3 protein. Found here are approximately 500,000 distinct CDR3 sequences, 12% of them singletons; the top ten hold 6.8%. The sequence was collected from a male donor with ankylosing spondylitis. The chain uses TRBV24-1 and TRBJ1-4; TRBD1 agrees at 7 bases. Sequencing was done on a sample of blood, either unsorted or a sorted T cell fraction (not recorded which). The CDR3 reads CATSDSPHRQGGVEKLFF. Written as DNA, the CDR3 is TGTGCCACCAGTGATAGCCCTCACCGACAGGGAGGAGTTGAAAAACTGTTTTTT.